These 23 T cell receptor beta chains originate from one sample sequenced in a study of beta chain features in type 1 diabetes. TCRB transcripts that were expressed got sequenced, as all of the isolated RNA had been reverse transcribed. Profiled with immunoSEQ multiplex PCR; TCRdb holds only in-frame clones, not every one. The sample gives about 220,000 clones, about a tenth of which show up once; approximately 1.4% is in the top ten. Sequencing was carried out using central memory CD4+ T cells from blood. All receptors derive from a man aged 18 to 30 in good health.

This clone was seen a handful of times. The J gene is TRBJ2-7, the V gene TRBV30; 8 bases map to TRBD1. The length of the CDR3 is 13 residues. The germline V gene encodes CDR1 GTSNPN and CDR2 SVGIG (reference sequence). V lost 4 bases, J lost 6 bases, and 8 bases stayed unmatched. CDR3 sequence: CAWNGRGPGEQYF. CDR3 coding DNA: TGTGCCTGGAACGGCAGGGGGCCTGGCGAGCAGTACTTC.

The chain links TRBV30 to TRBJ1-3, with D unclear. The CDR3 is made up of 12 amino acids. Trimming removed 2 bases from V and 2 bases from J, with 4 bases in between. Germline CDR1 and CDR2: GTSNPN and SVGIG (reference sequence). The CDR3 protein is CAWSRTGNTIYF. CDR3 nucleotides: TGTGCCTGGAGTAGAACTGGAAACACCATATATTTT.

The chain carries TRBV30 and TRBJ1-5, with 7 nucleotides matching TRBD1. V lost 1 base and J lost 5; bases outside the gene matches: 2. Per germline, CDR1 GTSNPN and CDR2 SVGIG (reference sequence). The CDR3 is 13 residues long. The DNA for the CDR3 is TGTGCCTGGAGTGCTCAGGGGGATCAGCCCCAGCATTTT. This encodes CAWSAQGDQPQHF.

The chain has TRBV14 and TRBJ2-2, with TRBD2 as a possible D gene (5 bases). Germline lookup yields CDR1 SGHDN and CDR2 FVKESK. This CDR3 is 14 amino acids long. V was pared by 3 bases and J by 6 bases, with 11 bases between. The CDR3 region has the DNA TGTGCCAGCAGCCACGTCAACGGGGCCGGGGAGCTGTTTTTT. Its translation is CASSHVNGAGELFF.

This chain connects TRBV20-1 to TRBJ2-5; TRBD1 is a possible D gene (5 bases). There are 11 residues in the CDR3. V lost 5 bases to trimming and J lost 5 bases, with 9 bases between them. Germline CDR1 reads DFQATT; CDR2 reads SNEGSKA (reference sequence). The CDR3 coding sequence is TGCAGTGCTTCTAAGGGGGAGACCCAGTACTTC. Translated, it gives CSASKGETQYF.

This chain links TRBV20-1 with TRBJ2-7; D is ambiguous. This CDR3 has 11 residues. Germline V gene data show CDR1 as DFQATT and CDR2 as SNEGSKA (reference sequence). Trimming took 5 bases from V and 3 from J, leaving 8 bases between them. CDR3 bases: TGCAGTGCTTCATCTAGCTACGAGCAGTACTTC. Translated, it gives CSASSSYEQYF.

In this sample, this clone turned up many times. This chain links TRBV11-2 with TRBJ2-7, with 7 bases aligning to TRBD2. The CDR3 has 15 residues. Germline V gene data show CDR1 as SGHAT and CDR2 as FQNNGV. The J segment lost 4 bases and the V segment lost 1 base, leaving 7 bases of the junction unmatched. Here the CDR3 reads CASSLGEGMVYEQYF. In DNA form, the CDR3 reads TGTGCCAGCAGCTTAGGGGAGGGGATGGTATACGAGCAGTACTTC. Full variable domain (outside the CDR3, taken from reference TRBV11-2 and TRBJ2-7): EAGVAQSPRYKIIEKRQSVAFWCNPISGHATLYWYQQILGQGPKLLIQFQNNGVVDDSQLPKDRFSAERLKGVDSTLKIQPAKLEDSAVYLCASSLGEGMVYEQYFGPGTRLTVT.

The chain recombines TRBV6-5 with TRBJ2-3; no clear D. Per the germline V gene, CDR1 is MNHEY and CDR2 is SVGAGI. CDR3 length: 15 amino acids. The ends were cut back, 6 bases at V and 3 bases at J, with 16 bases in the middle. The CDR3 DNA follows: TGTGCCAGCAGCCGTATAGCAATTAAAACAGATACGCAGTATTTT. Protein: CASSRIAIKTDTQYF.

Comment on this clone: A clone one base away is much larger, so this may be a read error. This chain links TRBV7-3 with TRBJ2-1; D not certain. V dropped 5 bases and J dropped 4 bases, with 3 bases sitting between them. There are 11 residues in the CDR3. Germline loops: CDR1 SGHTA, CDR2 FQGTGA. CDR3 in DNA: TGTGCCAGCAGCAATTACAATGAGCAGTTCTTC. Its translation: CASSNYNEQFF.

The chain has TRBV29-1 and TRBJ2-1, with D tentatively TRBD1 (5 bases). With 4 bases removed from V and 10 bases from J, the gap between germline ends came to 14 bases. The CDR3 length is 12 residues. Germline V gives CDR1 SQVTM, CDR2 ANQGSEA. CDR3 DNA sequence: TGCAGCGTTGTGGTAGGAAGGGGAGAGCAGTTCTTC. Its protein is CSVVVGRGEQFF.

The rearrangement links TRBV30 to TRBJ2-7, with D perhaps TRBD2 (6 bases). The CDR3 extends over 14 amino acids. Germline V gene lookup returns CDR1 GTSNPN and CDR2 SVGIG (reference sequence). Between the trimmed V and J ends, which lost 3 bases and 5 bases, there was a span of 17 bases. The CDR3 bases are TGTGCCTGGAGGCCCGCGGGGAAGTTCCACGAGCAGTACTTC. Amino acids: CAWRPAGKFHEQYF.

This clone came up a few times. The chain combines TRBV30 with TRBJ2-1; no clear D. Trimming took 2 bases from V and 5 from J, leaving 13 bases between them. This CDR3 comprises 14 residues. CDR1 is GTSNPN and CDR2 is SVGIG in the germline V gene (reference sequence). The CDR3 DNA reads TGTGCCTGGAGTCCCTCCGGGTGGAACAATGAGCAGTTCTTC. This gives the protein CAWSPSGWNNEQFF.

This clone has more than one count but fewer than ten. The V call is TRBV29-1, the J call TRBJ2-7; 9 bases line up with TRBD2. With V trimmed by 7 bases and J by 4 bases, 11 bases remained unmatched. This CDR3 comprises 14 residues. The V gene's germline CDR1 is SQVTM and CDR2 ANQGSEA. CDR3 loop: CSAAPGGLAYEQYF. CDR3 coding DNA: TGCAGCGCGGCCCCCGGCGGACTAGCGTACGAGCAGTACTTC.

The chain joins TRBV7-6 to TRBJ2-1; no clear D gene. Germline CDR1 and CDR2: SGHVS and FNYEAQ. The CDR3 spans 13 residues. Trimming removed 3 bases at V and 8 bases at J, with 11 bases between. In nucleotides, the CDR3 is TGTGCCAGCAGCTTCCTCACCTGGGATGAGCAGTTCTTC. As protein: CASSFLTWDEQFF.

J is TRBJ2-7 and V is TRBV29-1; 12 bases line up with TRBD1. Germline CDR1 SQVTM, CDR2 ANQGSEA. V lost 8 bases to trimming and J lost 5 bases; unmatched junction nucleotides: 16. This CDR3 region has 16 residues. This CDR3 reads CSPHRTQGTGGDEQYF. The CDR3 DNA reads TGCAGCCCCCACCGAACCCAGGGGACAGGGGGCGACGAGCAGTACTTC.

The table lists this clone with a few counts. The V call is TRBV20-1, the J call TRBJ2-5; D gene uncertain. The ends were cut back, 6 bases at V and 4 bases at J, with 6 bases in the middle. The CDR3 totals 10 residues. The germline V gene has CDR1 DFQATT and CDR2 SNEGSKA (reference sequence). The CDR3 is CSAVPETQYF. The CDR3 DNA reads TGCAGTGCGGTTCCAGAGACCCAGTACTTC.

V usage is TRBV19 and J usage is TRBJ1-5; 7 bases are a match to TRBD1. V lost 5 bases to trimming and J lost 3 bases; unmatched junction nucleotides: 10. This CDR3 comprises 16 residues. CDR1 is LNHDA and CDR2 is SQIVND in the germline V gene (reference sequence). CDR3 coding DNA: TGTGCCAGTAGTCCCACAGGGGAGGGACCCAATCAGCCCCAGCATTTT. Its translation: CASSPTGEGPNQPQHF.

This clone was seen more than once but under ten times. V usage is TRBV5-1 and J usage is TRBJ2-3; 12 bases are a match to TRBD1. CDR3 size: 15 residues. V lost 2 bases to trimming and J lost 6 bases; unmatched junction nucleotides: 4. Germline V lookup: CDR1 SGHRS, CDR2 YFSETQ. The DNA of the CDR3 is TGCGCCAGCAGCTTCGGGACAGGGGGCGCGGATACGCAGTATTTT. Amino acids: CASSFGTGGADTQYF.

This rearrangement joins TRBV7-2 to TRBJ2-2, with TRBD1 identical over 7 bases. CDR1 and CDR2 from the germline V gene are SGHTA and FQGNSA. This CDR3 has 16 amino acids. Unmatched junction bases numbered 3, after V lost 2 bases and J lost 0 bases. The CDR3 sequence is CASSLQDRANTGELFF. The CDR3 coding sequence is TGTGCCAGCAGCTTACAAGACAGGGCGAACACCGGGGAGCTGTTTTTT. The entire variable domain, with the rest obtained from reference TRBV7-2 and TRBJ2-2, is as follows: GAGVSQSPSNKVTEKGKDVELRCDPISGHTALYWYRQSLGQGLEFLIYFQGNSAPDKSGLPSDRFSAERTGGSVSTLTIQRTQQEDSAVYLCASSLQDRANTGELFFGEGSRLTVL.

This clone was counted between two and nine times. Other DNA variants within this sample encode the same CDR3. For the CDR3, the DNA is TGTGCCAGCAGCTTAGGTTCCTACGAGCAGTACTTC. This codes for CASSLGSYEQYF. V gene TRBV7-2 combines with J gene TRBJ2-7, with D unresolved. The CDR3 is 12 amino acids. The germline V gene encodes CDR1 SGHTA and CDR2 FQGNSA. V was cut by 1 base and J by 1 base, with 2 bases left in between.

This rearrangement joins TRBV7-2 to TRBJ1-5; D is unresolved. The CDR3 loop spans 13 amino acids. V dropped 1 base and J dropped 5 bases, with 6 bases sitting between them. Germline V gene sequence: CDR1 SGHTA, CDR2 FQGNSA. The CDR3: CASSLDSYQPQHF. The CDR3 DNA is TGTGCCAGCAGCTTAGACAGCTATCAGCCCCAGCATTTT. Combining the CDR3 with reference TRBV7-2 and TRBJ1-5 gives the whole variable domain GAGVSQSPSNKVTEKGKDVELRCDPISGHTALYWYRQSLGQGLEFLIYFQGNSAPDKSGLPSDRFSAERTGGSVSTLTIQRTQQEDSAVYLCASSLDSYQPQHFGDGTRLSIL.

This clone was counted a few times. The genes are TRBV29-1 and TRBJ1-2, with D uncertain. CDR1 is SQVTM and CDR2 is ANQGSEA in the germline V gene. The V end was cut by 3 bases, the J end by 8 bases, with 13 bases between. CDR3 length: 12 amino acids. CDR3 region: CSVDHMHLGYTF. As DNA, the CDR3 is TGCAGCGTTGACCACATGCATCTAGGCTACACCTTC.

The chain is built from TRBV5-1 and TRBJ2-4; 9 bases are a match to TRBD2. After removal of 4 bases from V and 9 bases from J, the junction contained 5 bases not matched to a gene. The CDR3 sequence is 13 residues long. Germline V gene data show CDR1 as SGHRS and CDR2 as YFSETQ. DNA of the CDR3: TGCGCCAGCAGCCGGACTAGCGAGGGCATTCAGTACTTC. It translates to CASSRTSEGIQYF.